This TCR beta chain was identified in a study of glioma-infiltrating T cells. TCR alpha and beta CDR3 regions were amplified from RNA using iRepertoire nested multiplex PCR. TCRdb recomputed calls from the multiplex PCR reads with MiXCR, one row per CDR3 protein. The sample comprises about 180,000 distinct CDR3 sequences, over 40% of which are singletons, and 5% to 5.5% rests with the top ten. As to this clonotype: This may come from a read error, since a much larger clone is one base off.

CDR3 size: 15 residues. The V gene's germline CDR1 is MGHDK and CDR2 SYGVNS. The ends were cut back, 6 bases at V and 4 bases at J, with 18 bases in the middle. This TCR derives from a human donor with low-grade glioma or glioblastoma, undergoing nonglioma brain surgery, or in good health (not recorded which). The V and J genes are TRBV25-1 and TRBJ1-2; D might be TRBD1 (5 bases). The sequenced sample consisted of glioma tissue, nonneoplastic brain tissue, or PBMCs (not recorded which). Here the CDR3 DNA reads TGTGCCAGCAGCGAAGGACACCCCAGAGGCTATGGCTACACCTTC. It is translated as CASSEGHPRGYGYTF.